The 32 T cell receptor beta chains below come from one sample, sequenced in a study of blood T cell repertoires in COVID-19. Profiling relied on immunoSEQ multiplex PCR, and the TCRdb table lists in-frame clones only, not all of them. This table has 150,000 to 200,000 clones, around 87% appearing once. The specimen was peripheral blood. The receptor source for this set is a man aged 40-50 years with active or convalescent COVID-19.

The chain carries TRBV3-1 (or the pseudogene TRBV3-2) and TRBJ1-4; D is undetermined. This CDR3 contains 15 residues. Germline V gene data show CDR1 as LGHDT and CDR2 as YNNKEL (reference sequence). Between the trimmed V and J ends, which lost 1 base and 3 bases, there was a span of 9 bases. The CDR3 spells CASSQGGLPNEKLFF. DNA for the CDR3: TGTGCCAGCAGCCAAGGCGGCCTTCCTAATGAAAAACTGTTTTTT.

The rearrangement uses TRBV3-1 (or the pseudogene TRBV3-2) and TRBJ1-2; no clear D gene. The CDR3 spans 15 residues. The V end was cut by 1 base, the J end by 8 bases, with 17 bases between. In germline, CDR1 is LGHDT, CDR2 YNNKEL (reference sequence). CDR3 DNA: TGTGCCAGCAGCCAAGTGGCAGGCGGGCCTAGGGGCTACACCTTC. Translating gives CASSQVAGGPRGYTF.

The chain combines TRBV4-2 with TRBJ1-1; no reliable D call. The germline CDR1 and CDR2 sequences are LGHNA and YNFKEQ. Trimming removed 4 bases at V and 1 base at J, with 13 bases between. This CDR3 has 15 residues. CDR3 region: CASSRSADGNTEAFF. The CDR3 bases are TGTGCCAGCAGCCGCTCCGCAGATGGGAACACTGAAGCTTTCTTT.

This clone was picked up a small number of times. Other DNA variants within this sample encode the same CDR3. The genes are TRBV14 and TRBJ1-2; no clear D. The V end was cut by 2 bases, the J end by 0 bases, with 4 bases between. The V gene's germline CDR1 is SGHDN and CDR2 FVKESK. This CDR3 contains 13 residues. CDR3: CASSQQTNYGYTF. CDR3 coding DNA: TGTGCCAGCAGCCAACAGACTAACTATGGCTACACCTTC.

This clone was counted a single time. The chain uses TRBV5-1 and TRBJ1-2; the match to TRBD1 covers 7 bases. Germline trimming cut 1 base from V and 6 bases from J; bases unmatched to any gene: 6. The CDR3 has 14 residues. CDR1 is SGHRS, CDR2 YFSETQ, per germline. The CDR3 spells CASSLTRQGNGYTF. CDR3 nucleotides: TGCGCCAGCAGCTTGACACGACAGGGCAATGGCTACACCTTC.

Here the CDR3 reads CASSPPTGAANTGELFF. The DNA of the CDR3 is TGTGCCAGCTCACCACCGACAGGGGCCGCGAACACCGGGGAGCTGTTTTTT. The chain recombines TRBV18 with TRBJ2-2, with TRBD1 identical over 8 bases. Germline CDR1 and CDR2: KGHSH and LQKENI. J was trimmed by 0 bases and V by 0 bases; bases with no gene match: 3. The CDR3 sequence is 17 residues long.

This chain connects TRBV6-6 to TRBJ1-3, with D tentatively TRBD1 (6 bases). The CDR3 is made up of 14 amino acids. The ends were cut back, 6 bases at V and 2 bases at J, with 11 bases in the middle. Germline V lookup: CDR1 MNHNY, CDR2 SVGAGI (reference sequence). The CDR3 DNA reads as TGTGCCAGCAGCTACGGGACAACTGGAAACACCATATATTTT. Protein: CASSYGTTGNTIYF.

The chain is built from TRBV30 and TRBJ2-3; possibly TRBD1 for D (6 bases). Per the germline V gene, CDR1 is GTSNPN and CDR2 is SVGIG (reference sequence). Trimming took 3 bases from V and 0 from J, leaving 10 bases between them. The CDR3 is made up of 14 amino acids. CDR3 DNA: TGTGCCTGGAGCCGAGACAGGAGCACAGATACGCAGTATTTT. It translates to CAWSRDRSTDTQYF.

To note about this clone: At one end the junction does not follow the germline gene, possibly because of a read error. The rearrangement links TRBV7-7 to TRBJ2-3; 10 bases match TRBD2. Germline loops: CDR1 SSHAT, CDR2 FNYEAQ (reference sequence). This CDR3 is 16 amino acids long. CDR3 DNA sequence: TGTGCTAGCAGCTTAGCAGCGGGGGGGCAGGCAGATACGCAGTATTTT. Residues: CASSLAAGGQADTQYF.

The chain uses TRBV7-9 and TRBJ2-5; TRBD2 agrees at 11 bases. This CDR3 comprises 16 residues. J lost 1 base, V lost 3 bases, and 4 bases had no gene match. Per the germline V gene, CDR1 is SEHNR and CDR2 is FQNEAQ (reference sequence). The CDR3 reads CASSFLLAGAQETQYF. The DNA for the CDR3 is TGTGCCAGCAGCTTCCTACTAGCGGGGGCCCAAGAGACCCAGTACTTC.

J is TRBJ1-5 and V is TRBV29-1; TRBD1 is a possible D gene (6 bases). Trimming pared 3 bases from V and 7 bases from J, leaving 13 bases between. From germline, CDR1 is SQVTM and CDR2 ANQGSEA. The CDR3 covers 13 residues. For the CDR3, the DNA is TGCAGCGTTGAGGCGGGGGCTGGACAGCCCCAGCATTTT. Residues: CSVEAGAGQPQHF.

V is TRBV2 and J is TRBJ1-5; a weak D match, TRBD1 (6 bases). Trimming left V 6 bases short and J 2 bases short, with 14 bases between. Germline V CDR1 and CDR2: SNHLY, FYNNEI. CDR3 size: 15 residues. The CDR3 nucleotides read TGTGCCAGCAGCGGCAGGGGCATCGGCAATCAGCCCCAGCATTTT. It encodes CASSGRGIGNQPQHF.

This chain joins TRBV28 and TRBJ2-6; D call uncertain. CDR3 length: 15 residues. V lost 3 bases to trimming and J lost 0 bases, with 6 bases between them. Germline V gene sequence: CDR1 MDHEN, CDR2 SYDVKM. The CDR3 bases are TGTGCCAGCAGTTTGTACAGCTCTGGGGCCAACGTCCTGACTTTC. Translating it yields CASSLYSSGANVLTF.

This chain uses TRBV10-1 with TRBJ2-2; D is uncertain. This CDR3 comprises 13 residues. Deletions cut 5 bases from V and 1 base from J, with 5 bases between. Germline V lookup: CDR1 WNHNN, CDR2 SYGVQD (reference sequence). Here the CDR3 DNA reads TGCGCCAGCAGTCCCGGGAACACCGGGGAGCTGTTTTTT. Encoded protein: CASSPGNTGELFF.

The chain joins TRBV11-2 to TRBJ1-1, with TRBD1 as a possible D gene (6 bases). Germline CDR1 reads SGHAT; CDR2 reads FQNNGV. This CDR3 comprises 15 residues. Trimming removed 0 bases from V and 6 bases from J, with 14 bases in between. CDR3 protein: CASSLEGREGAEAFF. CDR3 bases: TGTGCCAGCAGCTTAGAGGGCAGGGAGGGGGCTGAAGCTTTCTTT. The variable domain in full, with the rest retrieved from reference TRBV11-2 and TRBJ1-1, is EAGVAQSPRYKIIEKRQSVAFWCNPISGHATLYWYQQILGQGPKLLIQFQNNGVVDDSQLPKDRFSAERLKGVDSTLKIQPAKLEDSAVYLCASSLEGREGAEAFFGQGTRLTVV.

The chain recombines TRBV14 with TRBJ1-3; D gene unclear. V gave up 4 bases and J gave up 1 base, with 11 bases separating them. Germline lookup yields CDR1 SGHDN and CDR2 FVKESK. The length of the CDR3 is 15 residues. CDR3 DNA sequence: TGTGCCAGCAGCCGCCTAACTACATCTGGAAACACCATATATTTT. It specifies CASSRLTTSGNTIYF. Based on the CDR3 plus reference TRBV14 and TRBJ1-3, the full variable domain is EAGVTQFPSHSVIEKGQTVTLRCDPISGHDNLYWYRRVMGKEIKFLLHFVKESKQDESGMPNNRFLAERTGGTYSTLKVQPAELEDSGVYFCASSRLTTSGNTIYFGEGSWLTVV.

V usage is TRBV14 and J usage is TRBJ1-4; 7 nucleotides agree with TRBD1. Germline CDR1 is SGHDN and CDR2 is FVKESK. V was clipped by 2 bases and J by 2 bases; unmatched bases: 2. The CDR3 spans 15 residues. CDR3 sequence: CASSQRTGTNEKLFF. The CDR3 nucleotides read TGTGCCAGCAGCCAACGGACAGGTACTAATGAAAAACTGTTTTTT.

The CDR3 spells CASSGDRGVSPLHF. The CDR3 DNA follows: TGTGCCAGCAGTGGGGACAGGGGAGTCTCACCCCTCCACTTT. The chain recombines TRBV11-2 with TRBJ1-6; 10 bases agree with TRBD1. Germline-derived CDR1 and CDR2 are SGHAT and FQNNGV. With 6 bases clipped from V and 10 bases from J, the junction kept 6 bases outside the gene matches. The CDR3 extends over 14 amino acids.

V and J are TRBV6-5 and TRBJ1-2; D is undetermined. This CDR3 has 15 residues. CDR1 is MNHEY and CDR2 is SVGAGI in the germline V gene. V gave up 2 bases and J gave up 5 bases, with 15 bases separating them. The CDR3, as DNA: TGTGCCAGCAGTTACGTGGGCACTCACGAGTATGGCTACACCTTC. This gives the protein CASSYVGTHEYGYTF.

This sequence joins TRBV6-5 and TRBJ1-6, with D possibly matching TRBD1 (5 bases). Trimming shortened V by 8 bases and J by 4 bases, and 12 bases separated the two germline ends. This CDR3 is built from 14 residues. CDR1 MNHEY and CDR2 SVGAGI come from the germline V gene. The CDR3 nucleotides read TGTGCCAGCGGGCGGGACGGTTATAATTCACCCCTCCACTTT. It specifies CASGRDGYNSPLHF.

This clone occurred a few times. CDR3 protein: CASSPSSGPYEQYF. Here the CDR3 DNA reads TGTGCCAGCAGCCCCTCTAGCGGACCCTACGAGCAGTACTTC. The rearrangement joins TRBV7-9 to TRBJ2-7; 7 bases match TRBD2. The trim removed 5 bases at V and 2 bases at J, leaving 6 bases unmatched. The germline V gene encodes CDR1 SEHNR and CDR2 FQNEAQ (reference sequence). The CDR3 is 14 residues long.

This chain links TRBV19 with TRBJ1-1; 7 bases match TRBD1. This CDR3 has 14 amino acids. The J segment lost 2 bases and the V segment lost 7 bases, leaving 7 bases of the junction unmatched. The V gene's germline CDR1 is LNHDA and CDR2 SQIVND (reference sequence). In DNA form, the CDR3 reads TGTGCCAGTACCACCGACAGGGCCAACACTGAAGCTTTCTTT. Residues: CASTTDRANTEAFF. The variable domain in full, completed from reference TRBV19 and TRBJ1-1, reads DGGITQSPKYLFRKEGQNVTLSCEQNLNHDAMYWYRQDPGQGLRLIYYSQIVNDFQKGDIAEGYSVSREKKESFPLTVTSAQKNPTAFYLCASTTDRANTEAFFGQGTRLTVV.

V is TRBV7-9 and J is TRBJ1-2; 7 bases match TRBD1. With 1 base clipped from V and 7 bases from J, the junction kept 3 bases outside the gene matches. The CDR3 length is 13 residues. The V gene's germline CDR1 is SEHNR and CDR2 FQNEAQ (reference sequence). The CDR3 reads CASSLDRGAGYTF. DNA for the CDR3: TGTGCCAGCAGCTTAGACAGGGGAGCTGGCTACACCTTC.

CDR3 nucleotides: TGTGCCAGCAGCCATCCATGGAGGAATAACTATGGCTACACCTTC. Its translation is CASSHPWRNNYGYTF. The V gene is TRBV14, the J gene TRBJ1-2; D not certain. CDR3 length equals 15 residues. Deletions cut 3 bases from V and 1 base from J, with 12 bases between. Germline V CDR1 and CDR2: SGHDN, FVKESK.

By share, this clone counts as medium-sized. This chain connects TRBV11-2 to TRBJ1-2; D unclear. CDR1 and CDR2 from the germline V gene are SGHAT and FQNNGV. The V gene lost 5 bases and the J gene lost 2 bases, with 9 bases spanning the gap. This CDR3 comprises 13 residues. DNA for the CDR3: TGTGCCAGCAGCCCTGGACTAAACTATGGCTACACCTTC. This sequence encodes CASSPGLNYGYTF.

The chain has TRBV27 and TRBJ2-6; no definite D call. V lost 1 base and J lost 1, with 5 bases in between. The CDR3 is made up of 15 amino acids. Looked up from germline, CDR1 is MNHEY and CDR2 is SMNVEV (reference sequence). The CDR3 region has the DNA TGTGCCAGCAGTTTATTGGAGTCTGGGGCCAACGTCCTGACTTTC. The encoded protein is CASSLLESGANVLTF.

This clone has a single count. V gene TRBV12-5 combines with J gene TRBJ1-1; no clear D gene. Between the trimmed V and J ends, which lost 1 base and 0 bases, there was a span of 9 bases. The CDR3 sequence is 15 residues long. Germline V gives CDR1 LGHNT, CDR2 FRNRAP. Here the CDR3 reads CASGLGVGMNTEAFF. The CDR3 coding sequence is TGTGCTAGTGGTTTGGGGGTCGGGATGAACACTGAAGCTTTCTTT.

This chain links TRBV7-8 with TRBJ1-2; TRBD1 is a possible D gene (6 bases). V gave up 1 base and J gave up 5 bases, with 26 bases separating them. The CDR3 contains 19 residues. The germline V gene has CDR1 SGHVS and CDR2 FQNEAQ. The CDR3 DNA reads TGTGCCAGCAGCTTAGTCTGGGGGCCCGGAGTGAAGGGGATTTATGGCTACACCTTC. As protein: CASSLVWGPGVKGIYGYTF. Using reference TRBV7-8 and TRBJ1-2 for the parts outside the CDR3, the full variable domain is GAGVSQSPRYKVAKRGQDVALRCDPISGHVSLFWYQQALGQGPEFLTYFQNEAQLDKSGLPSDRFFAERPEGSVSTLKIQRTQQEDSAVYLCASSLVWGPGVKGIYGYTFGSGTRLTVV.

The chain couples TRBV6-2 or TRBV6-3 to TRBJ1-6; D is unclear. CDR3 length equals 16 residues. CDR1 is MNHEY, CDR2 SVGEGT, per germline. V dropped 2 bases and J dropped 4 bases, with 12 bases sitting between them. The CDR3 region has the DNA TGTGCCAGCAGTTACGACCCCAGGAAGTATAATTCACCCCTCCACTTT. It codes for CASSYDPRKYNSPLHF.

The rearrangement uses TRBV7-9 and TRBJ1-5; D call uncertain. This CDR3 has 13 amino acids. In germline, CDR1 is SEHNR, CDR2 FQNEAQ (reference sequence). V was cut by 1 base and J by 3 bases, with 4 bases left in between. The CDR3 nucleotides read TGTGCCAGCAGCTTAGGCGCCAATCAGCCCCAGCATTTT. Its protein is CASSLGANQPQHF. The full variable domain, its missing parts supplied by reference TRBV7-9 and TRBJ1-5, is DTGVSQNPRHKITKRGQNVTFRCDPISEHNRLYWYRQTLGQGPEFLTYFQNEAQLEKSRLLSDRFSAERPKGSFSTLEIQRTEQGDSAMYLCASSLGANQPQHFGDGTRLSIL.

This chain joins TRBV6-5 and TRBJ1-6; TRBD1 might be the D (6 bases). Per the germline V gene, CDR1 is MNHEY and CDR2 is SVGAGI. The germline V and J ends were trimmed by 7 bases and 5 bases, with 12 bases remaining between them. The CDR3 runs to 14 residues. CDR3 sequence reads: CASTRRTDNSPLHF. DNA for the CDR3: TGTGCCAGCACCAGGAGGACAGATAATTCACCCCTCCACTTT.

The chain couples TRBV10-3 to TRBJ1-1, with 8 bases identical to TRBD1. The CDR3 is 13 residues long. The V and J ends lost 1 base and 6 bases, in that order; junction bases with no gene match: 1. Germline values: CDR1 ENHRY, CDR2 SYGVKD. The DNA of the CDR3 is TGTGCCATCAGTGAGTTACAGGGGGCTGAAGCTTTCTTT. Residues: CAISELQGAEAFF.